Shown below are 28 T cell receptor beta chains from a single sample sequenced in a study of cytomegalovirus exposure and HLA in healthy donors (dated by TCRdb to the late 2010s). Library generation was performed with the immunoSEQ multiplex PCR assay. Entries here come from immuneACCESS through TCRdb and include only in-frame sequences with V and J called. Some clones fail to appear in such tables; in the studies checked, an unresolved V gene covers under half of the shortfall, and the cause of the remainder is unknown. For this sample there are 110,000 or so clones; around 82% appear just once. The ten biggest clones cover over 2.5% of the sample. The source material was PBMCs. The receptors were gathered from a woman aged 18-29 years in good health and CMV-seronegative.

V is TRBV13 and J is TRBJ2-7; D is undetermined. CDR3 size: 11 residues. Trimming took 2 bases from V and 4 from J, leaving 3 bases between them. Germline-derived CDR1 and CDR2 are PRHDT and FYEKMQ (reference sequence). CDR3 sequence reads: CASSLLYEQYF. CDR3 nucleotide sequence: TGTGCCAGCAGCTTATTATACGAGCAGTACTTC.

J is TRBJ1-2 and V is TRBV11-2; possibly TRBD1 for D (6 bases). The CDR3 has 16 residues. CDR1 is SGHAT and CDR2 is FQNNGV in the germline V gene. V was clipped by 1 base and J by 9 bases, with 21 bases between them. CDR3 loop: CASSLVLGALSTRYTF. CDR3 coding DNA: TGTGCCAGCAGCTTAGTCTTGGGGGCCCTCAGTACCCGCTACACCTTC.

The gene calls are TRBV7-8 and TRBJ1-1; D is perhaps TRBD1 (6 bases). Trimming pared 7 bases from V and 1 base from J, leaving 16 bases between. Germline CDR1 reads SGHVS; CDR2 reads FQNEAQ. The CDR3 loop spans 15 amino acids. CDR3 in amino acids: CASIGQGQPNTEAFF. CDR3 DNA: TGTGCCAGCATCGGCCAAGGACAGCCGAACACTGAAGCTTTCTTT.

This clone was observed once. The chain links TRBV19 to TRBJ1-1, with D possibly TRBD1 on 6 matching bases. From germline, CDR1 is LNHDA and CDR2 SQIVND (reference sequence). Trimming stripped 3 bases from V and 11 bases from J, with 22 bases between. The CDR3 is made up of 15 amino acids. CDR3 coding DNA: TGTGCCAGTAGTATCAAGGGGGGGGGCAGACGGCGGGCTTTCTTT. This gives the protein CASSIKGGGRRRAFF. The full variable domain, its missing parts supplied by reference TRBV19 and TRBJ1-1, is DGGITQSPKYLFRKEGQNVTLSCEQNLNHDAMYWYRQDPGQGLRLIYYSQIVNDFQKGDIAEGYSVSREKKESFPLTVTSAQKNPTAFYLCASSIKGGGRRRAFFGQGTRLTVV.

This clone has just one count. The CDR3 DNA reads TGCGCCAGCAGCTTGGGGGTAGGGGGCCTCGGGGAGCTGTTTTTT. Its protein product is CASSLGVGGLGELFF. The chain employs TRBV5-1 and TRBJ2-2; TRBD1 matches at 7 bases. V lost 0 bases and J lost 7; bases outside the gene matches: 6. CDR1 SGHRS and CDR2 YFSETQ come from the germline V gene. The CDR3 runs to 15 residues. Filled out from reference TRBV5-1 and TRBJ2-2, the complete variable domain reads KAGVTQTPRYLIKTRGQQVTLSCSPISGHRSVSWYQQTPGQGLQFLFEYFSETQRNKGNFPGRFSGRQFSNSRSEMNVSTLELGDSALYLCASSLGVGGLGELFFGEGSRLTVL.

The CDR3 sequence is CASSLSRETQYF. The CDR3 DNA is TGTGCCAGCAGCTTAAGCCGGGAGACCCAGTACTTC. The genes are TRBV11-2 and TRBJ2-5; D is unclear. There are 12 residues in the CDR3. V was cut by 2 bases and J by 5 bases, with 6 bases left in between. Germline values: CDR1 SGHAT, CDR2 FQNNGV. Based on the CDR3 plus reference TRBV11-2 and TRBJ2-5, the full variable domain is EAGVAQSPRYKIIEKRQSVAFWCNPISGHATLYWYQQILGQGPKLLIQFQNNGVVDDSQLPKDRFSAERLKGVDSTLKIQPAKLEDSAVYLCASSLSRETQYFGPGTRLLVL.

This clone was seen once. The rearrangement uses TRBV28 and TRBJ2-1; 7 positions agree with TRBD1. CDR1 and CDR2 from the germline V gene are MDHEN and SYDVKM. The CDR3 spans 12 residues. The ends lost 5 bases at V and 8 bases at J; junction bases unmatched: 3. Here the CDR3 reads CASSPTGDEQFF. CDR3 coding DNA: TGTGCCAGCAGTCCCACAGGGGATGAGCAGTTCTTC.

This rearrangement joins TRBV6-5 to TRBJ2-7; TRBD1 agrees at 7 bases. Germline CDR1 is MNHEY and CDR2 is SVGAGI. Trimming took 2 bases from V and 1 from J; bases not matched to a gene: 8. This CDR3 spans 16 amino acids. CDR3 in DNA: TGTGCCAGCAGTTACGCTCGGGACAGCTCATCCTACGAGCAGTACTTC. Encoded protein: CASSYARDSSSYEQYF.

V gene TRBV27 combines with J gene TRBJ1-3; possibly TRBD1 for D (5 bases). V was trimmed by 8 bases and J by 1 base, leaving 9 bases between them. Germline CDR1 is MNHEY and CDR2 is SMNVEV (reference sequence). The CDR3 contains 13 residues. CDR3 protein: CASFGASGNTIYF. The CDR3 DNA reads TGTGCCAGCTTTGGGGCATCTGGAAACACCATATATTTT.

This clone was observed a few times. The V and J genes are TRBV28 and TRBJ2-7, with 11 positions matching TRBD1. The CDR3 length is 11 residues. The V and J ends lost 8 bases and 9 bases, in that order; junction bases with no gene match: 3. CDR1 is MDHEN and CDR2 is SYDVKM in the germline V gene. The CDR3 region has the DNA TGTGCCAGCGGACAGGGGGCCAGGCAGTACTTC. Its protein product is CASGQGARQYF.

Written as DNA, the CDR3 is TGTGCCTGTGAGCTACGGGGGTATTACGAGCAGTACTTC. It codes for CACELRGYYEQYF. This chain links TRBV30 with TRBJ2-7, with D tentatively TRBD2 (6 bases). Looked up from germline, CDR1 is GTSNPN and CDR2 is SVGIG (reference sequence). This CDR3 spans 13 amino acids. V was cut by 6 bases and J by 4 bases, with 16 bases left in between.

The chain combines TRBV28 with TRBJ2-3, with a tentative D call TRBD2 (5 bases). Germline assignment: CDR1 MDHEN and CDR2 SYDVKM. CDR3 size: 17 residues. Trimming took 5 bases from V and 0 from J, leaving 18 bases between them. The CDR3 loop is CASSPPGGTTSTDTQYF. The DNA of the CDR3 is TGTGCCAGCAGTCCCCCCGGAGGCACCACTAGCACAGATACGCAGTATTTT.

The table lists this clone with a count of one. The rearrangement joins TRBV28 to TRBJ2-6; D perhaps matches TRBD1 (6 bases). V lost 6 bases and J 4 bases, leaving 10 bases between the germline ends. Per the germline V gene, CDR1 is MDHEN and CDR2 is SYDVKM. CDR3 length: 14 amino acids. The CDR3 protein is CASRGAAGANVLTF. CDR3 sequence (DNA): TGTGCCAGCAGGGGGGCGGCAGGGGCCAACGTCCTGACTTTC.

This chain links TRBV18 with TRBJ2-7; 7 bases agree with TRBD1. This CDR3 comprises 16 residues. In germline, CDR1 is KGHSH, CDR2 LQKENI. J lost 5 bases, V lost 5 bases, and 15 bases had no gene match. The CDR3 is CASSRNEGGAMDEQYF. The CDR3 DNA is TGTGCCAGCTCAAGGAATGAAGGGGGCGCGATGGACGAGCAGTACTTC.

This chain connects TRBV30 to TRBJ2-7; TRBD2 is a possible D gene (5 bases). The CDR3 is 12 amino acids. Germline V gives CDR1 GTSNPN, CDR2 SVGIG (reference sequence). V gave up 0 bases and J gave up 5 bases, with 8 bases separating them. CDR3 bases: TGTGCCTGGAGTGTACGGGAAAACGAGCAGTACTTC. This gives the protein CAWSVRENEQYF. Full variable domain (missing parts from reference TRBV30 and TRBJ2-7): SQTIHQWPATLVQPVGSPLSLECTVEGTSNPNLYWYRQAAGRGLQLLFYSVGIGQISSEVPQNLSASRPQDRQFILSSKKLLLSDSGFYLCAWSVRENEQYFGPGTRLTVT.

V gene TRBV28 combines with J gene TRBJ1-2, with D possibly being TRBD1 (6 bases). The CDR3 consists of 14 residues. Trimming pared 3 bases from V and 3 bases from J, leaving 11 bases between. Germline CDR1 MDHEN, CDR2 SYDVKM. In DNA, the CDR3 is TGTGCCAGCAGTTTTCCGGACAGATACTATGGCTACACCTTC. This gives the protein CASSFPDRYYGYTF.

V gene TRBV28 combines with J gene TRBJ1-1; D is uncertain. Germline V gives CDR1 MDHEN, CDR2 SYDVKM. The V end lost 3 bases, the J end lost 11 bases, and 16 bases lay between the germline ends. The CDR3 is made up of 13 amino acids. CDR3 coding DNA: TGTGCCAGCAGTTTCCCTCGACTTGTGATCGCTTTCTTT. The encoded protein is CASSFPRLVIAFF.

This sequence joins TRBV11-2 and TRBJ1-3, with D perhaps matching TRBD1 (6 bases). The CDR3 runs to 16 residues. The V end lost 0 bases, the J end lost 0 bases, and 9 bases lay between the germline ends. CDR1 and CDR2 from the germline V gene are SGHAT and FQNNGV. CDR3 sequence (DNA): TGTGCCAGCAGCTTAGATCGGGGACACTCTGGAAACACCATATATTTT. It translates to CASSLDRGHSGNTIYF.

CDR3 nucleotide sequence: TGTGCCAGCAACCCCTACGGGGTAGACGGAAACACCATATATTTT. Translation gives CASNPYGVDGNTIYF. This chain connects TRBV25-1 to TRBJ1-3, with D unclear. Trimming removed 7 bases from V and 4 bases from J, with 17 bases in between. This CDR3 comprises 15 residues. Germline V gene lookup returns CDR1 MGHDK and CDR2 SYGVNS.

CDR3: CASSQRGGRDTQYF. The CDR3 coding sequence is TGTGCCAGCTCCCAGCGGGGGGGCCGAGATACGCAGTATTTT. The chain carries TRBV6-4 and TRBJ2-3; TRBD2 matches at 10 bases. Per the germline V gene, CDR1 is MRHNA and CDR2 is SNTAGT. This CDR3 contains 14 residues. Trimming removed 8 bases from V and 5 bases from J; junction bases left unmatched: 7.

J is TRBJ2-1 and V is TRBV7-9; D may be TRBD2 (6 bases). Per germline, CDR1 SEHNR and CDR2 FQNEAQ (reference sequence). V was cut by 5 bases and J by 7 bases, with 15 bases left in between. This CDR3 has 14 amino acids. This CDR3 reads CASSPAGGENEQFF. DNA for the CDR3: TGTGCCAGCAGCCCCGCCGGGGGAGAAAATGAGCAGTTCTTC.

J is TRBJ1-6 and V is TRBV5-1; D unclear. The V and J ends lost 0 bases and 0 bases respectively, with 16 bases between them. CDR1 and CDR2 from the germline V gene are SGHRS and YFSETQ. The CDR3 extends over 19 amino acids. The CDR3 reads CASSLGSGGWSSYNSPLHF. In DNA form, the CDR3 reads TGCGCCAGCAGCTTGGGATCCGGCGGCTGGAGCTCCTATAATTCACCCCTCCACTTT.

The CDR3 protein is CASSPGTGGYSNQPQHF. The CDR3 nucleotides read TGCGCCAGCAGCCCGGGGACAGGGGGATATAGCAATCAGCCCCAGCATTTT. This chain joins TRBV4-1 and TRBJ1-5, with 11 bases aligning to TRBD1. The CDR3 length is 17 residues. The V and J ends lost 4 bases and 0 bases, in that order; junction bases with no gene match: 5. Germline-derived CDR1 and CDR2 are MGHRA and YSYEKL.

DNA for the CDR3: TGTGCCAGCAGTTTACCAGGGGGCACTGAAGCTTTCTTT. Translating gives CASSLPGGTEAFF. The chain links TRBV27 to TRBJ1-1, with TRBD1 matching over 7 bases. Trimming cost V 2 bases and J 4 bases; bases outside gene matches: 1. This CDR3 spans 13 amino acids. Germline V gene sequence: CDR1 MNHEY, CDR2 SMNVEV (reference sequence).

The chain uses TRBV6-1 and TRBJ2-7; no clear D gene. In germline, CDR1 is MNHNS, CDR2 SASEGT. The CDR3 spans 12 residues. Between the trimmed V and J ends, which lost 4 bases and 0 bases, there was a span of 4 bases. CDR3 bases: TGTGCCAGCAGTGTTAGCTCCTACGAGCAGTACTTC. Translation gives CASSVSSYEQYF.

This clone was detected only a few times. The chain has TRBV6-1 and TRBJ1-2, with TRBD1 as a possible D gene (5 bases). V was shortened by 5 bases and J by 0 bases, with 10 bases between the two germline ends. The CDR3 length is 14 residues. Germline CDR1 is MNHNS and CDR2 is SASEGT. The CDR3 reads CASSRQNTNYGYTF. CDR3 bases: TGTGCCAGCAGTCGACAGAATACTAACTATGGCTACACCTTC.

In this sample, this clone turned up once. The CDR3 loop is CASSFPTGTYEQYF. The CDR3 nucleotides are TGTGCCAGCAGCTTCCCGACAGGGACCTACGAGCAGTACTTC. The rearrangement links TRBV5-5 to TRBJ2-7; 7 bases are shared with TRBD1. The CDR3 covers 14 residues. Germline trimming cut 2 bases from V and 2 bases from J; bases unmatched to any gene: 4. Germline V gives CDR1 SGHKS, CDR2 YYEKEE (reference sequence).

This rearrangement joins TRBV5-6 to TRBJ1-1; TRBD1 is a possible D gene (6 bases). The germline CDR1 and CDR2 sequences are SGHDT and YYEEEE. The CDR3 consists of 13 residues. Trimming removed 1 base at V and 5 bases at J, with 9 bases between. This chain's CDR3 is CASSLPTGTEAFF. CDR3 bases: TGTGCCAGCAGCTTGCCTACAGGGACTGAAGCTTTCTTT.